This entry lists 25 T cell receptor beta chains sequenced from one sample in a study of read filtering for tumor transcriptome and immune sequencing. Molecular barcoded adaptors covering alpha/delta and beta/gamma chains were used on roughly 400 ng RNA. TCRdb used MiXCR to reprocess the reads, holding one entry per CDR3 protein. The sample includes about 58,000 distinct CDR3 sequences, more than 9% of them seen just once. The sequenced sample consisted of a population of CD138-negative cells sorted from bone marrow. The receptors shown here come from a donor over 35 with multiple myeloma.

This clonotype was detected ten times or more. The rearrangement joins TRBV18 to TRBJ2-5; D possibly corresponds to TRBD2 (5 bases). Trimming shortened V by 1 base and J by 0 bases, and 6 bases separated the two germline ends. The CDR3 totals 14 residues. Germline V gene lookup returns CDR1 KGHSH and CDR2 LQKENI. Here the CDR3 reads CASSPLGDQETQYF. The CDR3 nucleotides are TGTGCCAGCTCACCACTCGGGGACCAAGAGACCCAGTACTTC.

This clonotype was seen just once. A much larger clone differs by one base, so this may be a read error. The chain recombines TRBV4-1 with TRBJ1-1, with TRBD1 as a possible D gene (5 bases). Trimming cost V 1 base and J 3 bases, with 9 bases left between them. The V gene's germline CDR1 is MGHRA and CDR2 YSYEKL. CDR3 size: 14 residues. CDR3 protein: CASSQAGPHTEAFF. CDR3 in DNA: TGCGCCAGCAGCCAAGCGGGACCCCACACTGAAGCTTTCTTT.

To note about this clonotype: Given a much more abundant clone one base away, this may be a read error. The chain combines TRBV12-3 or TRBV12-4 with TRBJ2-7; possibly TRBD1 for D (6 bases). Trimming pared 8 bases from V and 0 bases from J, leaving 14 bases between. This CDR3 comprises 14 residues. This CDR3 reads CASAEDSNSYEQYF. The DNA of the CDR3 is TGTGCCAGCGCCGAGGACAGCAACTCCTACGAGCAGTACTTC.

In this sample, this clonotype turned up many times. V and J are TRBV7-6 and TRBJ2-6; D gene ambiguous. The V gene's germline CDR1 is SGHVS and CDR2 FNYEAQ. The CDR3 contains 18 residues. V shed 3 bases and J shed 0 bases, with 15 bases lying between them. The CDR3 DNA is TGTGCCAGCAGCTTCGGACCGAGTCATAGCTCTGGGGCCAACGTCCTGACTTTC. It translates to CASSFGPSHSSGANVLTF. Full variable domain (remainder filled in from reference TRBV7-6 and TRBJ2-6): GAGVSQSPRYKVTKRGQDVALRCDPISGHVSLYWYRQALGQGPEFLTYFNYEAQQDKSGLPNDRFSAERPEGSISTLTIQRTEQRDSAMYRCASSFGPSHSSGANVLTFGAGSRLTVL.

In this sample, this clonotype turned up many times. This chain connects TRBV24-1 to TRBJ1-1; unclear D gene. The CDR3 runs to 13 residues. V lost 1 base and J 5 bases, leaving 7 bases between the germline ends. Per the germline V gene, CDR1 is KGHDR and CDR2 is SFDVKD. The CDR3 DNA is TGTGCCACCAGTGATTTTGTGGGAACTGAAGCTTTCTTT. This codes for CATSDFVGTEAFF.

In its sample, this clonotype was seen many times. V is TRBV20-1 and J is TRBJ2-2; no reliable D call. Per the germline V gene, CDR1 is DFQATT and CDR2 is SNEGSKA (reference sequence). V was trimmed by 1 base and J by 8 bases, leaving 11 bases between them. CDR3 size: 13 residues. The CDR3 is CSARGTNRGELFF. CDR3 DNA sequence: TGCAGTGCTAGAGGGACGAATAGGGGGGAGCTGTTTTTT.

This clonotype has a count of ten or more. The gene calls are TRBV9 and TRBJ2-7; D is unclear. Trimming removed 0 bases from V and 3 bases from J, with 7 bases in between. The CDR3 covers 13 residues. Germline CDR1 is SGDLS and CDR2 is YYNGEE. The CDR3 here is CASSVEFDYEQYF. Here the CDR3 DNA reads TGTGCCAGCAGCGTAGAATTCGACTACGAGCAGTACTTC.

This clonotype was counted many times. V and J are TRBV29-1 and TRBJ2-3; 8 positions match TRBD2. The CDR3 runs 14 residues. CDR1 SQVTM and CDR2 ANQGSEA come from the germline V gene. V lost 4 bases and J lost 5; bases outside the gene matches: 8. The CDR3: CSVGASGSKDTQYF. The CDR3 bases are TGCAGCGTTGGGGCTAGCGGGTCAAAAGATACGCAGTATTTT.

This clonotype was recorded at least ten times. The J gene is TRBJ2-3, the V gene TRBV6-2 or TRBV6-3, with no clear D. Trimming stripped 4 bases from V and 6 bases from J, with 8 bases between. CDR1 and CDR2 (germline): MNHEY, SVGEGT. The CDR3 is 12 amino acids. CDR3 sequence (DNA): TGTGCCAGCAGTTCTGGGATGGATACGCAGTATTTT. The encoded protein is CASSSGMDTQYF.

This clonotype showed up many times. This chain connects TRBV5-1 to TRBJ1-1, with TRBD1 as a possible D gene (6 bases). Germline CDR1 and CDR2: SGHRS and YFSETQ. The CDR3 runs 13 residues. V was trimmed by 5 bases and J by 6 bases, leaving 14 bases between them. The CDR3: CASSLEGDPEAFF. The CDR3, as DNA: TGCGCCAGCAGTCTTGAGGGGGACCCTGAAGCTTTCTTT.

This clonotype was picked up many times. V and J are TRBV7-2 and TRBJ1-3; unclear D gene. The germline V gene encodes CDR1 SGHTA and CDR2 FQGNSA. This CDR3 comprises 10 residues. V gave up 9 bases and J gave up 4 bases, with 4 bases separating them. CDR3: CASTGNTIYF. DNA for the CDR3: TGTGCCAGTACAGGAAACACCATATATTTT.

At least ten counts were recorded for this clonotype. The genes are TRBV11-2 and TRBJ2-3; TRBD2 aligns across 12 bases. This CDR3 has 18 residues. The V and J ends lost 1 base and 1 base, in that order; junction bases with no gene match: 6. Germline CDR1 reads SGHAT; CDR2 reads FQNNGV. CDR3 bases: TGTGCCAGCAGCTTAGGACTAGCGGGGGACCTGGGCACAGATACGCAGTATTTT. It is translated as CASSLGLAGDLGTDTQYF. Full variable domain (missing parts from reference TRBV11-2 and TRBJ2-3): EAGVAQSPRYKIIEKRQSVAFWCNPISGHATLYWYQQILGQGPKLLIQFQNNGVVDDSQLPKDRFSAERLKGVDSTLKIQPAKLEDSAVYLCASSLGLAGDLGTDTQYFGPGTRLTVL.

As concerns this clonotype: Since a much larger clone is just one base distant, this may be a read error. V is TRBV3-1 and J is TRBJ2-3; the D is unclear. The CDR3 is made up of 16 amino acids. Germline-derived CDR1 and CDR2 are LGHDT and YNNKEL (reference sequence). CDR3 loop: CASSPMETLGTDTRYF. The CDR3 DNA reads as TGTGCCAGCAGCCCAATGGAAACCCTCGGCACAGATACGCGGTATTTT.

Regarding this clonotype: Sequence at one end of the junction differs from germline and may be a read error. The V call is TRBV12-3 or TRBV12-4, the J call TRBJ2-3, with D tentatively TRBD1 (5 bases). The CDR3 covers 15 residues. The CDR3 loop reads CASSFRQGSTDTRYF. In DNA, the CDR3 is TGTGCCAGCAGTTTTCGTCAGGGAAGCACAGATACGCGGTATTTT.

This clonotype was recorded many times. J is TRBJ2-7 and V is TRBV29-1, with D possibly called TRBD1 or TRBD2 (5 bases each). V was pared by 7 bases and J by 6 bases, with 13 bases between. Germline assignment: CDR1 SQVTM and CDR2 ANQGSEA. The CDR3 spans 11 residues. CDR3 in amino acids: CSAHKRGEQYF. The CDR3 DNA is TGCAGCGCTCACAAGAGGGGCGAGCAGTACTTC.

In nucleotides, the CDR3 is TGTGCCAGCAGCACGGAAAGCTCCTACAATGAGCAGTTCTTC. Amino acid sequence: CASSTESSYNEQFF. The V and J genes are TRBV5-4 and TRBJ2-1; no clear D gene. This CDR3 contains 14 residues. Germline assignment: CDR1 SGHNT and CDR2 YYREEE (reference sequence). Trimming left V 4 bases short and J 0 bases short, with 8 bases between.

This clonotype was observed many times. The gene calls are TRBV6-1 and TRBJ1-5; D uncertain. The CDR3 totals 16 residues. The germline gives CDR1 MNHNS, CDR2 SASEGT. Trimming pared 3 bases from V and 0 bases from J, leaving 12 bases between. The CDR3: CASSDSRWDSNQPQHF. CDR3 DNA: TGTGCCAGCAGTGATAGCCGTTGGGATAGCAATCAGCCCCAGCATTTT.

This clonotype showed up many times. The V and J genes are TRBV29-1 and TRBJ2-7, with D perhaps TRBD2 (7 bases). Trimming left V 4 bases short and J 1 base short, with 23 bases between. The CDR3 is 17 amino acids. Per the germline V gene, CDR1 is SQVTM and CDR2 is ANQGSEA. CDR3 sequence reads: CSVGPDYGGGQSYEQYF. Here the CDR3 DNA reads TGCAGCGTTGGGCCCGACTATGGGGGGGGACAATCCTACGAGCAGTACTTC.

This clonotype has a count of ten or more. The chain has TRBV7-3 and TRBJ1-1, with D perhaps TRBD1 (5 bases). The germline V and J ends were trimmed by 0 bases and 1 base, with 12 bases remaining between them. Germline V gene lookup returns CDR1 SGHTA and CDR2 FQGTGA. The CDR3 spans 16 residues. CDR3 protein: CASSLTRRTPNTEAFF. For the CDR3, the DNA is TGTGCCAGCAGCTTAACGCGCCGGACACCGAACACTGAAGCTTTCTTT.

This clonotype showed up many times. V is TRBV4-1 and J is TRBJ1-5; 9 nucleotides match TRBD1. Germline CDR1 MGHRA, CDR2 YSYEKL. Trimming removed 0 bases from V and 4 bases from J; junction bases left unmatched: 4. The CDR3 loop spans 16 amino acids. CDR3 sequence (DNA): TGCGCCAGCAGCCAAGATTGGGGACAGGGTAATCAGCCCCAGCATTTT. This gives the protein CASSQDWGQGNQPQHF.

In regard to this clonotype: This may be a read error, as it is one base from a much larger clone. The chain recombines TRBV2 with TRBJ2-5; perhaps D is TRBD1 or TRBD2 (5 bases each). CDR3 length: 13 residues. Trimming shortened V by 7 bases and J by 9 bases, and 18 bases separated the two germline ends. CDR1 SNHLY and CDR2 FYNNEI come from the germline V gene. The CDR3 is CASNGRAKEAQYF. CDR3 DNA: TGTGCCAGCAATGGCAGGGCGAAGGAGGCCCAGTACTTC.

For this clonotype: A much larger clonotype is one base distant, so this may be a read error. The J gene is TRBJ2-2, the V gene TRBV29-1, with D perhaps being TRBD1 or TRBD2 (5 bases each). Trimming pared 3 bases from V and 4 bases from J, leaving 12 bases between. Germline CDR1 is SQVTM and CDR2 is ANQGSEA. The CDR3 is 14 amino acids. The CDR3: CSVEHGAGTGELFF. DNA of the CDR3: TGCAGCGTTGAGCACGGGGCGGGCACCGGGGAGCTGTTTTTT.

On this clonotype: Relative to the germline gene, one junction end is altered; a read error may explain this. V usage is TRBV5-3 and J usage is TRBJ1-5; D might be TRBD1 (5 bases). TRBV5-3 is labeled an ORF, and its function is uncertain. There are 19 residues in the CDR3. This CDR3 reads CARSLSTGGQQISNQPQHF. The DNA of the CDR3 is TGTGCCAGAAGCTTATCAACAGGAGGTCAGCAGATCAGCAATCAGCCCCAGCACTTT.

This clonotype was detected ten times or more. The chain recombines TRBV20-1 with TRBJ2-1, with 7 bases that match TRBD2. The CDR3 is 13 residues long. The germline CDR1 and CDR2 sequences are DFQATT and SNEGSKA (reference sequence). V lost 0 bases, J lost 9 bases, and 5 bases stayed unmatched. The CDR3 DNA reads TGCAGTGCTAGAGATGCGGGGGTCCTTGAGCAGTTCTTC. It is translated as CSARDAGVLEQFF.

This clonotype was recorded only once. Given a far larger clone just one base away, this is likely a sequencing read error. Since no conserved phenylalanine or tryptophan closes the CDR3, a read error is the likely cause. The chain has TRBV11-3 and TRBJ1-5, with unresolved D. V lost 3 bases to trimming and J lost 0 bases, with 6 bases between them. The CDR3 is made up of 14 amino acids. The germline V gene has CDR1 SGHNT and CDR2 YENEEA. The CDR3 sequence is CASSFADSNQPQHL. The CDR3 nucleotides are TGTGCCAGCAGCTTCGCGGATAGCAATCAGCCCCAGCATCTT.